This paragraph covers one T cell receptor (beta chain) sequence. Antigen unknown. Every isolated RNA sample was fully reverse transcribed, so sequencing captured expressed TCRB transcripts. The assay was immunoSEQ multiplex PCR, and TCRdb's table has in-frame clones only and misses some. The table has 150,000 to 200,000 clones, more than 60% seen once. The data were obtained in a study of beta chain features in type 1 diabetes. Findings of the study overall: TCRB CDR3s were moderately but significantly shorter in Type 1 diabetes patients in all four CD4+ subsets.

Isolation of CD4+ naive, central memory, regulatory and stem cell-like memory cells was achieved by sorting via CD45RO/CCR7/CD25/CD127/CD95/CD27. This receptor was obtained from a young man with type 1 diabetes. The sequenced material came from naive CD4+ T cells from blood.

The CDR3 region has the DNA TGTGCCAGCAGTTTATCGAGGGCAGATACGCAGTATTTT. It specifies CASSLSRADTQYF. The chain employs TRBV27 and TRBJ2-3, with D possibly being TRBD2 (5 bases). CDR3 length: 13 residues. V lost 0 bases to trimming and J lost 4 bases, with 5 bases between them. The germline gives CDR1 MNHEY, CDR2 SMNVEV (reference sequence).